This TCR beta chain comes out of a study of regulatory T cells in long-lasting Graves disease. Building of the TCR beta libraries involved iRepertoire HTBI primers and Arm-PCR of CDR3 regions. TCRdb re-derived calls from the multiplex PCR reads in MiXCR, one entry per CDR3 protein. In the table there are 440,000 or so distinct CDR3 sequences, 16% of which are singletons. The CDR3 has 14 amino acids. Germline V CDR1 and CDR2: SGHTA, FQGNSA. Trimming shortened V by 5 bases and J by 2 bases, and 9 bases separated the two germline ends. Described time point: newly diagnosed GD, antithyroid drugs for less than 3 months. Generation of the TCR library employed RNA extracted from PBMCs. This clonotype showed up many times. These same data were also listed under a study on T cells in Graves' hyperthyroidism and ophthalmopathy. From that study: Patients were excluded for uncontrolled infection, other autoimmune disease, pregnancy or lactation. Orbital computed tomography and thyroid ultrasound, together with serum TRAb and thyroxine and clinical symptoms, were used for diagnoses.

The source of this sequence is a woman in her 30s with Graves disease. The sample in question was peripheral blood mononuclear cells (PBMCs), obtained at new diagnosis, from a patient treated with antithyroid drugs. The V gene is TRBV7-2, the J gene TRBJ2-2; D call uncertain. Here the CDR3 reads CASSPSLNTGELFF. CDR3 sequence (DNA): TGTGCCAGCAGCCCATCCTTAAACACCGGGGAGCTGTTTTTT.